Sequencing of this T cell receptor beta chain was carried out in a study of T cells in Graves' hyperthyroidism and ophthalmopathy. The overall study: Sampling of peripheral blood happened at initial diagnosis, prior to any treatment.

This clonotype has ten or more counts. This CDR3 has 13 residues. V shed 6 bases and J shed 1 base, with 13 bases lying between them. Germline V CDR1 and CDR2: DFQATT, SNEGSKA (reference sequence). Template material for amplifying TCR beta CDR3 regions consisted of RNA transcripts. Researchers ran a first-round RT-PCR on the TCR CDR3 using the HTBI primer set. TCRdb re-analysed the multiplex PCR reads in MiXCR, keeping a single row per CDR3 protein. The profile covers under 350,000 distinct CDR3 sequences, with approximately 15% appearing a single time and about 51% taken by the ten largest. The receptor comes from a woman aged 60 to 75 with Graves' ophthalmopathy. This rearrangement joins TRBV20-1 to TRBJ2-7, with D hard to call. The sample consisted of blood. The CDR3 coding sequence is TGCAGTGCCGCCCCAAGTGGGTCCTACGAGCAGTACTTC. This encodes CSAAPSGSYEQYF.